A single sample is the source of the 30 T cell receptor beta chains below, sequenced in a study of blood T cell repertoires in COVID-19. The table came from immunoSEQ multiplex PCR; TCRdb's copy has only in-frame clones and leaves some out. Here the sample spans 75,000 to 95,000 clones, over 70% being singletons. Sample: peripheral blood. These receptors were taken from a man in his fifties with active COVID-19.

This clone was recorded once. The genes are TRBV28 and TRBJ2-7; D possibly corresponds to TRBD1 (6 bases). Trimming cost V 8 bases and J 6 bases, with 17 bases left between them. This CDR3 contains 13 residues. Germline CDR1 is MDHEN and CDR2 is SYDVKM. The DNA for the CDR3 is TGTGCCAGCGCCACAGGGTCGGTCTCCGAGCAGTACTTC. It specifies CASATGSVSEQYF.

The V and J genes are TRBV15 and TRBJ1-1; 11 positions match TRBD1. The germline V gene has CDR1 LNHNV and CDR2 YYDKDF (reference sequence). J gave up 4 bases and V 5 bases, and 6 bases lay outside the gene matches. This CDR3 contains 15 residues. The CDR3 DNA reads TGTGCCACCAGCCCCTCCGGGACAGGGGGCACTGAAGCTTTCTTT. Translating gives CATSPSGTGGTEAFF.

This clone has at least ten counts. The V call is TRBV4-1, the J call TRBJ1-1; 8 bases line up with TRBD1. From germline, CDR1 is MGHRA and CDR2 YSYEKL. Germline trimming cut 1 base from V and 5 bases from J; bases unmatched to any gene: 6. CDR3 length equals 15 residues. The CDR3 sequence: CASSQVGTGRTEAFF. CDR3 DNA sequence: TGCGCCAGCAGCCAAGTGGGGACAGGACGAACTGAAGCTTTCTTT.

The chain links TRBV7-9 to TRBJ2-5, with 12 positions matching TRBD2. The CDR3 extends over 14 amino acids. Germline loops: CDR1 SEHNR, CDR2 FQNEAQ (reference sequence). The V and J ends lost 4 bases and 4 bases, in that order; junction bases with no gene match: 1. The CDR3 is CASSSTSGGETQYF. CDR3 coding DNA: TGTGCCAGCAGCTCGACTAGCGGGGGAGAGACCCAGTACTTC.

The chain joins TRBV18 to TRBJ2-2; weak D call: TRBD1 (6 bases). The CDR3 is made up of 17 amino acids. Germline V lookup: CDR1 KGHSH, CDR2 LQKENI. V gave up 0 bases and J gave up 0 bases, with 11 bases separating them. CDR3 bases: TGTGCCAGCTCACCACCGAACAGGGCGACGAACACCGGGGAGCTGTTTTTT. It specifies CASSPPNRATNTGELFF.

A few counts support this clone. The chain has TRBV6-2 or TRBV6-3 and TRBJ1-1; D perhaps matches TRBD1 (6 bases). This CDR3 region has 14 residues. V lost 4 bases, J lost 4 bases, and 13 bases lay in between. Germline V lookup: CDR1 MNHEY, CDR2 SVGEGT. The CDR3 coding sequence is TGTGCCAGCAGTTCACAGGGTGGATTCACTGAAGCTTTCTTT. Translated: CASSSQGGFTEAFF.

The chain carries TRBV5-8 and TRBJ2-2; 11 bases are a match to TRBD1. The length of the CDR3 is 16 residues. The V gene end was trimmed by 2 bases and the J gene end by 10 bases; junction bases not matched to a gene: 10. Looked up from germline, CDR1 is SGHTS and CDR2 is YDEGEE. This chain's CDR3 is CASSLLLGTGGLELFF. The DNA of the CDR3 is TGTGCCAGCAGCTTATTACTCGGGACAGGGGGTTTGGAGCTGTTTTTT.

The chain is built from TRBV10-3 and TRBJ1-1, with 7 nucleotides matching TRBD1. This CDR3 is 15 amino acids long. J lost 0 bases, V lost 3 bases, and 4 bases had no gene match. Germline V gene lookup returns CDR1 ENHRY and CDR2 SYGVKD. CDR3 sequence (DNA): TGTGCCATCAGTGATACGGGACAGTTGAACACTGAAGCTTTCTTT. Its protein is CAISDTGQLNTEAFF.

The V gene is TRBV5-1, the J gene TRBJ1-4; 10 bases match TRBD1. CDR3 length equals 14 residues. After removal of 4 bases from V and 6 bases from J, the junction contained 3 bases not matched to a gene. Germline V gene lookup returns CDR1 SGHRS and CDR2 YFSETQ. The CDR3 sequence: CASSRTGGDEKLFF. CDR3 in DNA: TGCGCCAGCAGCCGGACAGGGGGTGATGAAAAACTGTTTTTT.

The CDR3 sequence: CASSQDGGNEQYF. As DNA, the CDR3 is TGCGCCAGCAGCCAAGACGGGGGGAACGAGCAGTACTTC. The rearrangement joins TRBV4-1 to TRBJ2-7; 7 nucleotides match TRBD2. The CDR3 sequence is 13 residues long. Germline trimming cut 0 bases from V and 5 bases from J; bases unmatched to any gene: 1. In germline, CDR1 is MGHRA, CDR2 YSYEKL.

In this sample, this clone turned up once. DNA of the CDR3: TGTGCCAGCAGAGACAGTTCAACTAATGAAAAACTGTTTTTT. It yields the protein CASRDSSTNEKLFF. The chain joins TRBV6-5 to TRBJ1-4; tentative D call: TRBD1 (5 bases). CDR1 is MNHEY and CDR2 is SVGAGI in the germline V gene. The CDR3 totals 14 residues. V was cut by 6 bases and J by 0 bases, with 8 bases left in between.

This clone was seen a handful of times. DNA of the CDR3: TGTGCCAGTAGTATAACTAGCGGGAGAAATGAGCAGTTCTTC. Translating gives CASSITSGRNEQFF. V usage is TRBV19 and J usage is TRBJ2-1, with 11 bases matching TRBD2. The J segment lost 7 bases and the V segment lost 2 bases, leaving 1 base of the junction unmatched. Germline V gene lookup returns CDR1 LNHDA and CDR2 SQIVND (reference sequence). This CDR3 spans 14 amino acids.

This clone was detected a few times. The chain employs TRBV4-2 and TRBJ2-7; possible D gene TRBD1, 6 bases. With 2 bases removed from V and 5 bases from J, the gap between germline ends came to 16 bases. CDR3 size: 15 residues. Germline V gives CDR1 LGHNA, CDR2 YNFKEQ. In nucleotides, the CDR3 is TGTGCCAGCAGCCAATCAGTAGGGGGTTACGACGAGCAGTACTTC. The encoded protein is CASSQSVGGYDEQYF.

This chain links TRBV19 with TRBJ1-1; D is unclear. Germline V CDR1 and CDR2: LNHDA, SQIVND (reference sequence). Trimming took 6 bases from V and 3 from J, leaving 17 bases between them. The CDR3 is 15 amino acids. The CDR3 here is CASSPSTQSHTEAFF. The CDR3 DNA sequence: TGTGCCAGTAGCCCCTCAACACAGTCCCACACTGAAGCTTTCTTT.

This clone occurred a few times. The rearrangement uses TRBV2 and TRBJ2-1; tentatively, D is TRBD1 (7 bases). Germline assignment: CDR1 SNHLY and CDR2 FYNNEI. This CDR3 contains 14 residues. V dropped 8 bases and J dropped 7 bases, with 18 bases sitting between them. CDR3 nucleotides: TGTGCCAGCGAGAGTACAGGGGAGGCAAATGAGCAGTTCTTC. Protein sequence: CASESTGEANEQFF.

This rearrangement joins TRBV27 to TRBJ2-7; D may be TRBD1 (6 bases). The CDR3 runs to 16 residues. V gave up 0 bases and J gave up 3 bases, with 15 bases separating them. Germline lookup yields CDR1 MNHEY and CDR2 SMNVEV (reference sequence). CDR3 sequence: CASSLSSTGWLYEQYF. In DNA form, the CDR3 reads TGTGCCAGCAGTTTATCGTCGACAGGCTGGCTCTACGAGCAGTACTTC.

The J gene is TRBJ2-7, the V gene TRBV15; 7 bases are shared with TRBD2. The CDR3 has 14 amino acids. Trimming took 1 base from V and 2 from J; bases not matched to a gene: 2. Germline assignment: CDR1 LNHNV and CDR2 YYDKDF (reference sequence). CDR3 bases: TGTGCCACCAGCAGAGGGGGGGGACCCTACGAGCAGTACTTC. This translates into CATSRGGGPYEQYF.

Points on this clone: The sample contains more than one DNA sequence encoding this CDR3. V usage is TRBV5-1 and J usage is TRBJ1-1, with D maybe TRBD1 (5 bases). Between the trimmed V and J ends, which lost 0 bases and 0 bases, there was a span of 6 bases. This CDR3 has 14 amino acids. Looked up from germline, CDR1 is SGHRS and CDR2 is YFSETQ. The CDR3 here is CASSLAGMNTEAFF. The CDR3 region has the DNA TGCGCCAGCAGCTTGGCAGGGATGAACACTGAAGCTTTCTTT.

In this sample, this clone turned up a few times. The J gene is TRBJ1-5, the V gene TRBV5-1, with 7 bases lining up with TRBD1. CDR3 length: 18 amino acids. Germline trimming cut 2 bases from V and 2 bases from J; bases unmatched to any gene: 13. In germline, CDR1 is SGHRS, CDR2 YFSETQ. The CDR3 coding sequence is TGCGCCAGCAGCTTTGGACCCATGGGGGACAGAGGCAATCAGCCCCAGCATTTT. It encodes CASSFGPMGDRGNQPQHF.

This clone was detected once. The CDR3 DNA sequence: TGTGCCAGCAGCCAAGCGGGGGGGGAGTGGAGGCCCCAGCATTTT. Translated, it gives CASSQAGGEWRPQHF. The gene calls are TRBV4-2 and TRBJ1-5; D might be TRBD1 (5 bases). The CDR3 spans 15 residues. Germline CDR1 and CDR2: LGHNA and YNFKEQ. The V and J ends lost 1 base and 9 bases respectively, with 16 bases between them.

In this sample, this clone turned up a few times. The CDR3 sequence is CASSPRGTNTEAFF. The DNA of the CDR3 is TGTGCCAGCAGCCCCCGGGGGACGAACACTGAAGCTTTCTTT. The V call is TRBV2, the J call TRBJ1-1; D might be TRBD1 (5 bases). V was cut by 6 bases and J by 1 base, with 12 bases left in between. Germline CDR1 reads SNHLY; CDR2 reads FYNNEI. CDR3 length: 14 residues.

The chain is built from TRBV28 and TRBJ1-2; 7 nucleotides agree with TRBD1. The CDR3 is 12 residues long. After removal of 8 bases from V and 6 bases from J, the junction contained 6 bases not matched to a gene. Per the germline V gene, CDR1 is MDHEN and CDR2 is SYDVKM. In DNA form, the CDR3 reads TGTGCCAGCGGAGACAGGGTAGATGGCTACACCTTC. As protein: CASGDRVDGYTF.

The V gene is TRBV19, the J gene TRBJ1-1, with D hard to call. Germline values: CDR1 LNHDA, CDR2 SQIVND (reference sequence). The germline V and J ends were trimmed by 4 bases and 5 bases, with 14 bases remaining between them. The CDR3 consists of 14 residues. CDR3 in amino acids: CASSSRYDGTEAFF. DNA of the CDR3: TGTGCCAGTAGTAGCAGATACGACGGGACTGAAGCTTTCTTT. The full variable domain, rest sourced from reference TRBV19 and TRBJ1-1, is DGGITQSPKYLFRKEGQNVTLSCEQNLNHDAMYWYRQDPGQGLRLIYYSQIVNDFQKGDIAEGYSVSREKKESFPLTVTSAQKNPTAFYLCASSSRYDGTEAFFGQGTRLTVV.

The rearrangement links TRBV2 to TRBJ1-5, with D maybe TRBD1 (6 bases). The germline CDR1 and CDR2 sequences are SNHLY and FYNNEI. V was pared by 6 bases and J by 8 bases, with 17 bases between. The CDR3 sequence is 14 residues long. The CDR3 sequence is CASSGRKAGEPQHF. The DNA for the CDR3 is TGTGCCAGCAGCGGGCGGAAGGCAGGGGAGCCCCAGCATTTT.

V and J are TRBV30 and TRBJ1-3; D unresolved. The CDR3 is made up of 14 amino acids. V shed 7 bases and J shed 4 bases, with 17 bases lying between them. Germline V lookup: CDR1 GTSNPN, CDR2 SVGIG (reference sequence). CDR3 sequence: CASSGGAIGNTIYF. DNA for the CDR3: TGTGCCTCTTCGGGTGGCGCTATAGGAAACACCATATATTTT.

This clone has a single count. This sequence joins TRBV19 and TRBJ2-1; 8 nucleotides agree with TRBD1. The CDR3 sequence is 14 residues long. Germline assignment: CDR1 LNHDA and CDR2 SQIVND (reference sequence). The ends lost 4 bases at V and 8 bases at J; junction bases unmatched: 7. CDR3 protein: CASSNRQGLYEQFF. In nucleotides, the CDR3 is TGTGCCAGTAGTAATAGACAGGGGCTCTATGAGCAGTTCTTC.

The rearrangement joins TRBV4-3 to TRBJ2-2, with 7 bases lining up with TRBD2. After removal of 7 bases from V and 6 bases from J, the junction contained 17 bases not matched to a gene. CDR1 is LGHNA, CDR2 YSLEER, per germline. This CDR3 has 17 amino acids. The CDR3, as DNA: TGCGCCAGCACTCCAAAGTGGGGGGGAAGGAGTGCCGGGGAGCTGTTTTTT. This encodes CASTPKWGGRSAGELFF.

The chain is built from TRBV11-2 and TRBJ1-1, with 8 nucleotides matching TRBD1. The CDR3 is 14 residues long. V trimming: 8 bases; J trimming: 0 bases; junction bases outside the gene matches: 5. Germline-derived CDR1 and CDR2 are SGHAT and FQNNGV. CDR3 region: CASSRTGMNTEAFF. CDR3 nucleotide sequence: TGTGCCAGCTCACGGACAGGGATGAACACTGAAGCTTTCTTT.

V is TRBV5-4 and J is TRBJ2-5; 13 nucleotides align to TRBD2. V trimming: 1 base; J trimming: 2 bases; junction bases outside the gene matches: 5. The germline V gene encodes CDR1 SGHNT and CDR2 YYREEE (reference sequence). This CDR3 is built from 17 residues. The CDR3 protein is CASSLPLAGGRQETQYF. In nucleotides, the CDR3 is TGTGCCAGCAGCTTGCCACTAGCGGGGGGGAGGCAAGAGACCCAGTACTTC.

The chain couples TRBV7-2 to TRBJ2-5; 8 nucleotides align to TRBD2. V lost 1 base to trimming and J lost 2 bases; unmatched junction nucleotides: 3. This CDR3 comprises 15 residues. In germline, CDR1 is SGHTA, CDR2 FQGNSA. The CDR3 protein is CASSLDLAGQETQYF. In DNA form, the CDR3 reads TGTGCCAGCAGCTTAGACTTAGCGGGGCAAGAGACCCAGTACTTC.